This T cell receptor (beta chain) came from a study of PD-1 blockade in mismatch repair-deficient tumors. As for the study in general: All were previously treated, progressing patients with over 9 mismatch repair-deficient cancer types.

Study-level points and caveats: Rapid post-treatment expansion, then contraction, generally preceding radiologic response, marked tumor-resident clones.

Method: immunoSEQ multiplex PCR; TCRdb's copy keeps in-frame clones and lacks some. The sample records about 84,000 clones, approximately 81% being singletons. To note about this clone: What it binds is not known.

Three pembrolizumab responders had their TCRs sequenced. The source was peripheral blood, collected 12 weeks after starting pembrolizumab. This clonotype was obtained from an adult with mismatch repair-deficient cancer.

The CDR3 here is CSVVDRFTFNIQYF. In nucleotides, the CDR3 is TGCAGCGTTGTCGACCGCTTCACCTTCAACATTCAGTACTTC. This rearrangement joins TRBV29-1 to TRBJ2-4; D unclear. V was shortened by 4 bases and J by 7 bases, with 17 bases between the two germline ends. Germline assignment: CDR1 SQVTM and CDR2 ANQGSEA. The CDR3 has 14 residues.